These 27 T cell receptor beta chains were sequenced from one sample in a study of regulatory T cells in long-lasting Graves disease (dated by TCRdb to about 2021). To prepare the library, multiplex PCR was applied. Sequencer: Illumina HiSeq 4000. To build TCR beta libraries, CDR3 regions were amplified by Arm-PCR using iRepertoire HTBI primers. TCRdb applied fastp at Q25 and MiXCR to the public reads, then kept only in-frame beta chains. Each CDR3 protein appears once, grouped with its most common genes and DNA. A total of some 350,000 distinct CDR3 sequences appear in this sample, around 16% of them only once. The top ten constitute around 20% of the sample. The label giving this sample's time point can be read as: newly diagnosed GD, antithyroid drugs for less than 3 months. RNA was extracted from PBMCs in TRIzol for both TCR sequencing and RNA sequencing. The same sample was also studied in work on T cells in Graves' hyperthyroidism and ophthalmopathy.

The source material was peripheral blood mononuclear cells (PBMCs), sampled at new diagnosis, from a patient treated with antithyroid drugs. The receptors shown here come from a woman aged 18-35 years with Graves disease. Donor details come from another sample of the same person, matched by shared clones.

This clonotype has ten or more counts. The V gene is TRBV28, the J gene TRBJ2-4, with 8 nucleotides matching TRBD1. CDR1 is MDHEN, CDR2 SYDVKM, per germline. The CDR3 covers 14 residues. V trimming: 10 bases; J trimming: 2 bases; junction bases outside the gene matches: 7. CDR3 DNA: TGTGCCACCAAGACAGGGGTTCCCAAAAACATTCAGTACTTC. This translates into CATKTGVPKNIQYF. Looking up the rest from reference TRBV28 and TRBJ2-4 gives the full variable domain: DVKVTQSSRYLVKRTGEKVFLECVQDMDHENMFWYRQDPGLGLRLIYFSYDVKMKEKGDIPEGYSVSREKKERFSLILESASTNQTSMYLCATKTGVPKNIQYFGAGTRLSVL.

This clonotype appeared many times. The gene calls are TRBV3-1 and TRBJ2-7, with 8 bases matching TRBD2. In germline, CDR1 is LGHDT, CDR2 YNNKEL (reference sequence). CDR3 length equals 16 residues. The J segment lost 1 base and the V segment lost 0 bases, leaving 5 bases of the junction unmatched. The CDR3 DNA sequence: TGTGCCAGCAGCCAAGACCCCGGGACTAGTTCCTACGAGCAGTACTTC. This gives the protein CASSQDPGTSSYEQYF.

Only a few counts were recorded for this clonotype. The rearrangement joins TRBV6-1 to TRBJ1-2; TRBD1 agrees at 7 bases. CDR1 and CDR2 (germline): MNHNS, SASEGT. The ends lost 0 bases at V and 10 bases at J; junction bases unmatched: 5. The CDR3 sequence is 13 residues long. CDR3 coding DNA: TGTGCCAGCAGTGAAGCCCCAGGGGGAGTCTACACCTTC. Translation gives CASSEAPGGVYTF.

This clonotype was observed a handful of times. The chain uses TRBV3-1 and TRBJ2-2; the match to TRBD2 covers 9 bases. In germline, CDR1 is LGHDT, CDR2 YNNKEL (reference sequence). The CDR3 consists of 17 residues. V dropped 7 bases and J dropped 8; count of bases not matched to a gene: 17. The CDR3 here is CASMTRGLAGIGGELFF. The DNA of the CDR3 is TGTGCCAGCATGACCCGCGGGCTAGCGGGGATTGGGGGGGAGCTGTTTTTT.

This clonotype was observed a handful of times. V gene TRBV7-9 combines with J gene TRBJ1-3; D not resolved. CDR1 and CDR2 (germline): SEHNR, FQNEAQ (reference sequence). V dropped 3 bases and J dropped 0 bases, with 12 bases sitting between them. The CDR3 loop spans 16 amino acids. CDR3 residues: CASSLGRESSGNTIYF. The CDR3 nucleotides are TGTGCCAGCAGCTTGGGTCGAGAGAGCTCTGGAAACACCATATATTTT.

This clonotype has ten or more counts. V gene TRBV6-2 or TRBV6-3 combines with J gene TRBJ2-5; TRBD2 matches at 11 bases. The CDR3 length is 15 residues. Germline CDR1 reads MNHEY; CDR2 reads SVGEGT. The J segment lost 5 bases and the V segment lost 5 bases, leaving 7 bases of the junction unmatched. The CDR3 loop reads CASSDSGGAGETQYF. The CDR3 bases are TGTGCCAGCAGTGATAGCGGGGGGGCCGGGGAGACCCAGTACTTC.

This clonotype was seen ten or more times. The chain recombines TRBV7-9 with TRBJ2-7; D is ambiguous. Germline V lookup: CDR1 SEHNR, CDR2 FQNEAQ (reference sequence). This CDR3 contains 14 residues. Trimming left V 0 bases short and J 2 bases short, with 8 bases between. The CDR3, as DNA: TGTGCCAGCAGCTTAGCGTCCTTTGCCTACGAGCAGTACTTC. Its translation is CASSLASFAYEQYF.

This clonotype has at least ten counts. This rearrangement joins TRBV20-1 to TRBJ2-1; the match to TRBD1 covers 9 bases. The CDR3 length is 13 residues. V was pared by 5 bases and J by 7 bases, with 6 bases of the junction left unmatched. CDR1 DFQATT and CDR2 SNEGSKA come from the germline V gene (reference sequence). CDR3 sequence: CSARQGGENEQFF. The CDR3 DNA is TGCAGTGCTCGACAGGGGGGGGAGAATGAGCAGTTCTTC.

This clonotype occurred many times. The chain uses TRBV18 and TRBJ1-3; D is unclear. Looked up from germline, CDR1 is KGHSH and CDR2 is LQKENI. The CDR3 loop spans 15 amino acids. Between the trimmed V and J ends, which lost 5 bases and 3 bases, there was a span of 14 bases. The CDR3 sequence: CASSDAAVNGNTIYF. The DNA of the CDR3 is TGTGCCAGCTCAGACGCCGCCGTCAATGGAAACACCATATATTTT.

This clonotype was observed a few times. CDR3 bases: TGTGCCAGCAGCTTAGAAGCTGGTCAGCCCCAGCATTTT. Amino acids: CASSLEAGQPQHF. The chain couples TRBV11-2 to TRBJ1-5, with D hard to call. Germline V gene lookup returns CDR1 SGHAT and CDR2 FQNNGV. V gave up 0 bases and J gave up 6 bases, with 6 bases separating them. This CDR3 spans 13 amino acids.

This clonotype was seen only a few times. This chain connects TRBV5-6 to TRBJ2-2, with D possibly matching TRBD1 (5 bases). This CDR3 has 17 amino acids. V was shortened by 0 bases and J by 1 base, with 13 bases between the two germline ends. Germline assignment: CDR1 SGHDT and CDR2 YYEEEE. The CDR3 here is CASSLDIAGLNTGELFF. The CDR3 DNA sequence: TGTGCCAGCAGCTTGGATATCGCAGGGCTGAACACCGGGGAGCTGTTTTTT.

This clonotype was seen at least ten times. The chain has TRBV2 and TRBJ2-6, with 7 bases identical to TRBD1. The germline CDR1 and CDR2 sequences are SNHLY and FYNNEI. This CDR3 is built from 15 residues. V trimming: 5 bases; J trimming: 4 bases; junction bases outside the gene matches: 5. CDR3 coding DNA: TGTGCCAGCAGTCAAGACAGGGTCGGGGCCAACGTCCTGACTTTC. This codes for CASSQDRVGANVLTF.

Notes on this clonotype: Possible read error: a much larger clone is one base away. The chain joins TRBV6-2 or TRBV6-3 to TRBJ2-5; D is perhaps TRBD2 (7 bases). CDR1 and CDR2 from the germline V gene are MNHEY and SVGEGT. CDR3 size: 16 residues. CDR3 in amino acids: CAGSYGGGRPQETQYF. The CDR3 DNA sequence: TGTGCCGGCAGTTACGGCGGGGGCCGACCCCAAGAGACCCAGTACTTC.

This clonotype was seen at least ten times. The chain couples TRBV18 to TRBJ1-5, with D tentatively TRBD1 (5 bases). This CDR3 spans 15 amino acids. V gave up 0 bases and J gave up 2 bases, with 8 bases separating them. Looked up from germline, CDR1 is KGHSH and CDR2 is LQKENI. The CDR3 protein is CASSPPGEGNQPQHF. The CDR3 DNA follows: TGTGCCAGCTCACCACCAGGGGAGGGCAATCAGCCCCAGCATTTT.

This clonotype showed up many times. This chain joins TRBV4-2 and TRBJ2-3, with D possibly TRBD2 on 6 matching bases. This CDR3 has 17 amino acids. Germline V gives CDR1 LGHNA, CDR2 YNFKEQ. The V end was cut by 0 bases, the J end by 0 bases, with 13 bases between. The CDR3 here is CASSQDVAGSSTDTQYF. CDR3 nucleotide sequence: TGTGCCAGCAGCCAAGATGTGGCGGGGAGTAGCACAGATACGCAGTATTTT.

The CDR3: CSARDPGGLVIYGYTF. CDR3 nucleotide sequence: TGCAGTGCTAGAGACCCTGGGGGCCTAGTAATTTATGGCTACACCTTC. The genes are TRBV20-1 and TRBJ1-2, with D possibly matching TRBD1 (6 bases). The germline gives CDR1 DFQATT, CDR2 SNEGSKA (reference sequence). V was pared by 0 bases and J by 5 bases, with 19 bases between. This CDR3 comprises 16 residues.

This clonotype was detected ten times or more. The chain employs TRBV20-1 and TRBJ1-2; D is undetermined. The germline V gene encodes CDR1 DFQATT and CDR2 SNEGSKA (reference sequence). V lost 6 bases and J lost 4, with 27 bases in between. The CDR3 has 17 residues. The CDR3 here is CSATPGSSTRAGYGYTF. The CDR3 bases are TGCAGTGCGACTCCGGGGTCATCCACCCGAGCGGGCTATGGCTACACCTTC.

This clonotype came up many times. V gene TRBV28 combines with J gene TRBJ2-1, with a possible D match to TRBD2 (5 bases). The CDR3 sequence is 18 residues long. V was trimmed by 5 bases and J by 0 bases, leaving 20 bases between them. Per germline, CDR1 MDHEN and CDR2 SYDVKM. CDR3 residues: CASSLTVTPGSSYNEQFF. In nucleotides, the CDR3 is TGTGCCAGCAGTCTCACTGTGACCCCGGGGAGCTCCTACAATGAGCAGTTCTTC. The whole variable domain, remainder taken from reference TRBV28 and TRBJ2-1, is DVKVTQSSRYLVKRTGEKVFLECVQDMDHENMFWYRQDPGLGLRLIYFSYDVKMKEKGDIPEGYSVSREKKERFSLILESASTNQTSMYLCASSLTVTPGSSYNEQFFGPGTRLTVL.

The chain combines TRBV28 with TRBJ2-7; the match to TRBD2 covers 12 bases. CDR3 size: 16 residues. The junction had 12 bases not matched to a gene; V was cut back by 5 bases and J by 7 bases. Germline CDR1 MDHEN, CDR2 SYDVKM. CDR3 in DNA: TGTGCCAGCAGTACGCGGACTAGCGGGGTGCGGAGAGAGCAGTACTTC. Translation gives CASSTRTSGVRREQYF.

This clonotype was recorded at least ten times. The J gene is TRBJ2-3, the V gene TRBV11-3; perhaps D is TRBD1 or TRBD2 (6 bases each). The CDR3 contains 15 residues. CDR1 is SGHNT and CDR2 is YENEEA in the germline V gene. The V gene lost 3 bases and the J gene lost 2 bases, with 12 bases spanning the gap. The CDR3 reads CASSFRGADTDTQYF. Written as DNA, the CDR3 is TGTGCCAGCAGCTTTAGGGGGGCCGACACAGATACGCAGTATTTT.

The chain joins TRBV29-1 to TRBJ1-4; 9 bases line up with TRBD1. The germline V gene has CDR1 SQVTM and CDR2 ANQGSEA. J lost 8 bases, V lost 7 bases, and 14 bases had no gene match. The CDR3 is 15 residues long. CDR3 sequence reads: CSATGGRGLGEKLFF. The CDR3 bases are TGCAGCGCCACAGGGGGCCGGGGCCTTGGCGAAAAACTGTTTTTT.

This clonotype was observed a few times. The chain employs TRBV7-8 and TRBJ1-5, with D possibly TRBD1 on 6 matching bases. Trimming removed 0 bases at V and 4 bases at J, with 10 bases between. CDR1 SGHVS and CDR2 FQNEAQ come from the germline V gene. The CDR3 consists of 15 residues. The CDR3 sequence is CASSLAVRGNQPQHF. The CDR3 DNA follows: TGTGCCAGCAGCTTAGCCGTCAGGGGTAATCAGCCCCAGCATTTT. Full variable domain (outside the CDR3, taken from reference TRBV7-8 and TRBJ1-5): GAGVSQSPRYKVAKRGQDVALRCDPISGHVSLFWYQQALGQGPEFLTYFQNEAQLDKSGLPSDRFFAERPEGSVSTLKIQRTQQEDSAVYLCASSLAVRGNQPQHFGDGTRLSIL.

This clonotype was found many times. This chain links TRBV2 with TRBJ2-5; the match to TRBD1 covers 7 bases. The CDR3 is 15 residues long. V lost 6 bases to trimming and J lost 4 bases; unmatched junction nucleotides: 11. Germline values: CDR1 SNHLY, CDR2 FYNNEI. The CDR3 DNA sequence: TGTGCCAGCAGCCGTCAAACAGGGGAAGGAGAGACCCAGTACTTC. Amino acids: CASSRQTGEGETQYF.

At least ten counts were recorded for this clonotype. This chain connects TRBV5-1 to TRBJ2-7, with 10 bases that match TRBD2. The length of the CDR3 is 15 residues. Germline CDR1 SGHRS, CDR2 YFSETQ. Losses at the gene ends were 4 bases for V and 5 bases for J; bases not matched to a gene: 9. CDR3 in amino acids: CASSVTSGIGNEQYF. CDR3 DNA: TGCGCCAGCAGCGTAACTAGCGGGATTGGGAACGAGCAGTACTTC. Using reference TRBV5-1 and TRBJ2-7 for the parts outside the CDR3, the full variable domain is KAGVTQTPRYLIKTRGQQVTLSCSPISGHRSVSWYQQTPGQGLQFLFEYFSETQRNKGNFPGRFSGRQFSNSRSEMNVSTLELGDSALYLCASSVTSGIGNEQYFGPGTRLTVT.

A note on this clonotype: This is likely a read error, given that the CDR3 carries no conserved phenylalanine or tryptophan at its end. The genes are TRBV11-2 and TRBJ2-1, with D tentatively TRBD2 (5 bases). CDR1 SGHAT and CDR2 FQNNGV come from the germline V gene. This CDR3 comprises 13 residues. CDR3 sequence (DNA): TGTGCCGGCAGCCGTTCTGACTATTCTGAGCAGTTCTCC. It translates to CAGSRSDYSEQFS.

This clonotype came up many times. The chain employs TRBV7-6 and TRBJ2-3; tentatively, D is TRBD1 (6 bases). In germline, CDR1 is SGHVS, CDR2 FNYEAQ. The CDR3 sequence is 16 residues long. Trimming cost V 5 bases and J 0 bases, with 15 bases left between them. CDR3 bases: TGTGCCAGCAGCATGCCGACAGGACCTAGCACAGATACGCAGTATTTT. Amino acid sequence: CASSMPTGPSTDTQYF. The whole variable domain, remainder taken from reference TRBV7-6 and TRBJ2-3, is GAGVSQSPRYKVTKRGQDVALRCDPISGHVSLYWYRQALGQGPEFLTYFNYEAQQDKSGLPNDRFSAERPEGSISTLTIQRTEQRDSAMYRCASSMPTGPSTDTQYFGPGTRLTVL.

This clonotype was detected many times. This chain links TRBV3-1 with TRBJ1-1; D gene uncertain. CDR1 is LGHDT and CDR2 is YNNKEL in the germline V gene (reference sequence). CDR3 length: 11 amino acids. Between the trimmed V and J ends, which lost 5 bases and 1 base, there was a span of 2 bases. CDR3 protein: CASSWNTEAFF. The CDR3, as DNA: TGTGCCAGCAGCTGGAACACTGAAGCTTTCTTT.